These 3 T cell receptor beta chains came from one sample sequenced in a study of blood T cell repertoires in COVID-19. The data were produced by immunoSEQ multiplex PCR, yet TCRdb's version contains in-frame clones alone and is incomplete. This sample has 90,000 or so clones, with about 90% found just once. Material for sequencing was peripheral blood. Receptors were obtained from a human donor with active COVID-19. The donor label of this sample is uncertain.

This sequence joins TRBV4-1 and TRBJ2-3, with D maybe TRBD2 (7 bases). CDR1 is MGHRA and CDR2 is YSYEKL in the germline V gene. V lost 2 bases and J lost 2, with 20 bases in between. The length of the CDR3 is 18 residues. CDR3 in amino acids: CASSQSGGGSGYTDTQYF. The CDR3 DNA follows: TGCGCCAGCAGCCAATCGGGCGGGGGCTCTGGATACACAGATACGCAGTATTTT.

This clone was recorded once. The V and J genes are TRBV5-4 and TRBJ2-3, with D possibly matching TRBD1 (6 bases). Trimming took 4 bases from V and 1 from J, leaving 13 bases between them. The germline V gene encodes CDR1 SGHNT and CDR2 YYREEE (reference sequence). CDR3 length: 15 residues. CDR3 bases: TGTGCCAGCAGCCCGCAAAAGGGGGGCACAGATACGCAGTATTTT. Translating it yields CASSPQKGGTDTQYF. Based on the CDR3 plus reference TRBV5-4 and TRBJ2-3, the full variable domain is ETGVTQSPTHLIKTRGQQVTLRCSSQSGHNTVSWYQQALGQGPQFIFQYYREEENGRGNFPPRFSGLQFPNYSSELNVNALELDDSALYLCASSPQKGGTDTQYFGPGTRLTVL.

The genes are TRBV20-1 and TRBJ2-7, with D unresolved. V was pared by 3 bases and J by 4 bases, with 19 bases between. This CDR3 is 15 amino acids long. CDR1 is DFQATT and CDR2 is SNEGSKA in the germline V gene (reference sequence). The CDR3 bases are TGCAGTGCTAGTCTCCCCCTGGGCCTTGAATACGAGCAGTACTTC. This gives the protein CSASLPLGLEYEQYF.